The 26 T cell receptor beta chains below come from one sample, sequenced in a study of blood T cell repertoires in COVID-19. Sequencing used immunoSEQ multiplex PCR; TCRdb keeps in-frame clones, though not all of them. The sample shows approximately 260,000 clones, around nine tenths of them seen only once. Sequences were obtained from PBMCs or T cells enriched from blood (not recorded which). These receptors all stem from an older woman who had recovered from COVID-19.

This chain connects TRBV24-1 to TRBJ2-3; tentative D call: TRBD2 (6 bases). This CDR3 has 15 residues. V shed 5 bases and J shed 2 bases, with 13 bases lying between them. Germline loops: CDR1 KGHDR, CDR2 SFDVKD. The CDR3 DNA reads as TGTGCCACCAGTGTTAAGGGACTTTCCACAGATACGCAGTATTTT. This translates into CATSVKGLSTDTQYF.

This chain links TRBV6-6 with TRBJ1-2; D may be TRBD1 (6 bases). The V end lost 5 bases, the J end lost 2 bases, and 12 bases lay between the germline ends. The CDR3 sequence is 14 residues long. Germline CDR1 reads MNHNY; CDR2 reads SVGAGI (reference sequence). The CDR3 spells CASSNRDENYGYTF. The CDR3 DNA sequence: TGTGCCAGCAGTAACAGGGACGAGAACTATGGCTACACCTTC.

The chain uses TRBV28 and TRBJ2-7; 9 bases map to TRBD1. With 5 bases clipped from V and 1 base from J, the junction kept 12 bases outside the gene matches. The germline V gene has CDR1 MDHEN and CDR2 SYDVKM. CDR3 length equals 17 residues. CDR3 DNA: TGTGCCAGCAGTGACCCGGGACAGGGCTACTTTTCCTACGAGCAGTACTTC. Its protein is CASSDPGQGYFSYEQYF.

The chain is built from TRBV2 and TRBJ2-2; TRBD2 matches at 10 bases. The CDR3 contains 14 residues. The J segment lost 7 bases and the V segment lost 6 bases, leaving 5 bases of the junction unmatched. CDR1 is SNHLY and CDR2 is FYNNEI in the germline V gene. CDR3 in DNA: TGTGCCAGCAGGGGTACTAGCGGGATCGGGGAGCTGTTTTTT. Its protein is CASRGTSGIGELFF.

The table lists this clone with a few counts. The chain combines TRBV3-1 (or the pseudogene TRBV3-2) with TRBJ2-2; TRBD1 matches 8 bases. Germline lookup yields CDR1 LGHDT and CDR2 YNNKEL (reference sequence). Losses at the gene ends were 7 bases for V and 4 bases for J; bases not matched to a gene: 8. The CDR3 runs to 15 residues. Here the CDR3 reads CASNTGTGVTGELFF. The CDR3 DNA reads TGTGCCAGCAATACCGGGACAGGTGTCACCGGGGAGCTGTTTTTT.

The rearrangement uses TRBV7-9 and TRBJ2-2; 15 bases map to TRBD2. Trimming took 2 bases from V and 4 from J; bases not matched to a gene: 8. The CDR3 totals 19 residues. Germline-derived CDR1 and CDR2 are SEHNR and FQNEAQ (reference sequence). The CDR3: CASSLRQGLAGGPTGELFF. The DNA for the CDR3 is TGTGCCAGCAGCTTAAGGCAGGGACTAGCGGGAGGCCCCACCGGGGAGCTGTTTTTT.

This chain joins TRBV9 and TRBJ1-6, with unresolved D. The CDR3 has 15 amino acids. CDR1 is SGDLS, CDR2 YYNGEE, per germline. V lost 3 bases to trimming and J lost 0 bases, with 7 bases between them. The CDR3 loop is CASSAKSSYNSPLHF. CDR3 sequence (DNA): TGTGCCAGCAGCGCCAAGAGCTCCTATAATTCACCCCTCCACTTT.

V gene TRBV29-1 combines with J gene TRBJ1-1; the match to TRBD1 covers 8 bases. Trimming at V came to 6 bases and at J to 4 bases, leaving 7 bases not matched to a gene. CDR1 is SQVTM and CDR2 is ANQGSEA in the germline V gene. The CDR3 has 13 residues. This CDR3 reads CSVKTGQGTEAFF. As DNA, the CDR3 is TGCAGCGTAAAAACCGGACAGGGCACTGAAGCTTTCTTT.

This sequence joins TRBV19 and TRBJ1-5; D ambiguous. From germline, CDR1 is LNHDA and CDR2 SQIVND (reference sequence). This CDR3 comprises 16 residues. Trimming cost V 7 bases and J 1 base, with 17 bases left between them. Written as DNA, the CDR3 is TGTGCCAGTACTCCCAGCGGCACCCGAAGCAATCAGCCCCAGCATTTT. It codes for CASTPSGTRSNQPQHF.

Concerning this clone itself: The junction differs from germline at one of its ends, possibly a read error. V usage is TRBV5-4 and J usage is TRBJ2-1; 9 bases agree with TRBD2. The CDR3 is 14 amino acids. Germline-derived CDR1 and CDR2 are SGHNT and YYREEE (reference sequence). The CDR3 here is CATSFSSGDNEQFF. The DNA of the CDR3 is TGTGCCACCAGCTTCTCTAGCGGGGACAATGAGCAGTTCTTC.

V and J are TRBV6-1 and TRBJ2-4; 8 bases fit TRBD1. There are 16 residues in the CDR3. CDR1 and CDR2 from the germline V gene are MNHNS and SASEGT. Unmatched junction bases numbered 4, after V lost 2 bases and J lost 1 base. In DNA form, the CDR3 reads TGTGCCAGCAGTGAACGACAGGGGAAGGCCAAAAACATTCAGTACTTC. Encoded protein: CASSERQGKAKNIQYF.

The chain carries TRBV5-1 and TRBJ1-6, with D hard to call. The CDR3 is 15 residues long. Germline V CDR1 and CDR2: SGHRS, YFSETQ. V lost 4 bases, J lost 4 bases, and 12 bases lay in between. For the CDR3, the DNA is TGCGCCAGCAGCCTCGGGGAGGAATATAATTCACCCCTCCACTTT. Translated: CASSLGEEYNSPLHF.

J is TRBJ2-7 and V is TRBV7-3; D gene unclear. The V and J ends lost 5 bases and 3 bases respectively, with 17 bases between them. This CDR3 contains 15 residues. The germline V gene encodes CDR1 SGHTA and CDR2 FQGTGA. CDR3 residues: CASSPTGSSIYEQYF. The CDR3 coding sequence is TGTGCCAGCAGCCCGACGGGTAGCTCAATCTACGAGCAGTACTTC.

V gene TRBV7-9 combines with J gene TRBJ1-4; 7 bases fit TRBD1. Germline CDR1 and CDR2: SEHNR and FQNEAQ (reference sequence). V gave up 3 bases and J gave up 7 bases; unmatched junction bases: 5. This CDR3 spans 14 amino acids. As DNA, the CDR3 is TGTGCCAGCAGCTTGGGGACAGCAAGTGAAAAACTGTTTTTT. This encodes CASSLGTASEKLFF.

This clone was observed once. CDR3 DNA sequence: TGTGCCAGCAGCGTAGTCGGACTAGGGGCAGATACGCAGTATTTT. The encoded protein is CASSVVGLGADTQYF. The chain links TRBV9 to TRBJ2-3; 7 bases match TRBD2. V shed 0 bases, J shed 4 bases, and the junction held 5 bases outside the gene matches. Per germline, CDR1 SGDLS and CDR2 YYNGEE. This CDR3 region has 15 residues.

The rearrangement uses TRBV7-9 and TRBJ2-3, with 9 nucleotides matching TRBD1. The CDR3 totals 15 residues. Trimming took 1 base from V and 5 from J; bases not matched to a gene: 4. Germline lookup yields CDR1 SEHNR and CDR2 FQNEAQ (reference sequence). The CDR3 region is CASSLEGTGLDTQYF. The CDR3 DNA sequence: TGTGCCAGCAGCTTAGAAGGGACAGGGTTAGATACGCAGTATTTT.

DNA for the CDR3: TGTGCCAGCAGGCCTGGGGGCGCCGCGCGATCGGAAAAACTGTTTTTT. It yields the protein CASRPGGAARSEKLFF. V is TRBV2 and J is TRBJ1-4; perhaps TRBD1 as D (6 bases). CDR1 SNHLY and CDR2 FYNNEI come from the germline V gene. The CDR3 consists of 16 residues. V lost 6 bases and J lost 8, with 22 bases in between.

V is TRBV24-1 and J is TRBJ2-1; TRBD2 matches 14 bases. The trim removed 4 bases at V and 8 bases at J, leaving 6 bases unmatched. CDR1 KGHDR and CDR2 SFDVKD come from the germline V gene. This CDR3 has 16 residues. CDR3 in DNA: TGTGCCACCAGTGACCCGGGGACTAGCGGGGGAGATGAGCAGTTCTTC. It specifies CATSDPGTSGGDEQFF.

V gene TRBV2 combines with J gene TRBJ1-4; D gene ambiguous. Trimming left V 5 bases short and J 10 bases short, with 11 bases between. There are 12 residues in the CDR3. CDR1 and CDR2 (germline): SNHLY, FYNNEI. The CDR3 loop is CASSSPPGKLFF. CDR3 DNA sequence: TGTGCCAGCAGTTCCCCCCCGGGAAAACTGTTTTTT.

This chain connects TRBV11-1 to TRBJ2-7, with TRBD1 matching 11 bases. Germline V gene data show CDR1 as SGHAT and CDR2 as FQDESV (reference sequence). The CDR3 runs 16 residues. The J segment lost 0 bases and the V segment lost 5 bases, leaving 6 bases of the junction unmatched. The CDR3 reads CASSQSGTGGSYEQYF. The CDR3 DNA sequence: TGTGCCAGCAGCCAATCTGGGACAGGGGGCTCCTACGAGCAGTACTTC.

The chain links TRBV27 to TRBJ2-2; a possible D gene is TRBD2 (6 bases). Per germline, CDR1 MNHEY and CDR2 SMNVEV (reference sequence). Trimming cost V 8 bases and J 0 bases, with 16 bases left between them. The CDR3 sequence is 16 residues long. The chain's CDR3 is CASLGGPPTNTGELFF. For the CDR3, the DNA is TGTGCCAGCCTGGGGGGTCCCCCTACGAACACCGGGGAGCTGTTTTTT.

The J gene is TRBJ2-3, the V gene TRBV7-9; D is unresolved. There are 14 residues in the CDR3. Trimming removed 1 base from V and 4 bases from J, with 9 bases in between. Germline CDR1 SEHNR, CDR2 FQNEAQ (reference sequence). The DNA for the CDR3 is TGTGCCAGCAGCTTAGTGAGGAGCGCAGATACGCAGTATTTT. Amino acids: CASSLVRSADTQYF.

The CDR3 sequence: CASIPGGTDTQYF. CDR3 DNA sequence: TGTGCCAGCATCCCGGGAGGTACAGATACGCAGTATTTT. This sequence joins TRBV12-3 or TRBV12-4 and TRBJ2-3, with TRBD2 matching 7 bases. V lost 7 bases, J lost 3 bases, and 4 bases stayed unmatched. This CDR3 is 13 amino acids long.

The J gene is TRBJ2-7, the V gene TRBV6-2 or TRBV6-3; TRBD1 agrees at 10 bases. The CDR3 loop spans 16 amino acids. Unmatched junction bases numbered 6, after V lost 0 bases and J lost 4 bases. The germline V gene encodes CDR1 MNHEY and CDR2 SVGEGT. The CDR3 loop is CASSYSRTGGEYEQYF. CDR3 nucleotides: TGTGCCAGCAGTTACTCCCGGACAGGGGGTGAGTACGAGCAGTACTTC.

V gene TRBV9 combines with J gene TRBJ1-2; TRBD1 matches at 9 bases. The V and J ends lost 5 bases and 5 bases, in that order; junction bases with no gene match: 13. Germline V gene lookup returns CDR1 SGDLS and CDR2 YYNGEE. This CDR3 contains 16 residues. The CDR3 reads CASSRGTGGAGYGYTF. The CDR3 region has the DNA TGTGCCAGCAGTAGAGGAACAGGGGGCGCGGGATATGGCTACACCTTC.

The gene calls are TRBV28 and TRBJ1-2; D possibly corresponds to TRBD1 (6 bases). The CDR3 has 18 residues. V lost 2 bases to trimming and J lost 7 bases, with 26 bases between them. Germline lookup yields CDR1 MDHEN and CDR2 SYDVKM. The CDR3 loop is CASSLDGAQGPATSGYTF. The CDR3 DNA follows: TGTGCCAGCAGTTTAGATGGGGCCCAGGGGCCCGCCACGAGTGGCTACACCTTC.